This T cell receptor beta chain emerged from a study of cytomegalovirus exposure and HLA in healthy donors. Study background: From HLA-typed donors, an early data release held approximately 85 million unique TCRs. Regarding the study as a whole: The authors judged a highly shared variant cluster likely a sequencing artifact. Roughly even sequencing depth across donors was the assumption behind the presence/absence analyses.

The trim removed 1 base at V and 4 bases at J, leaving 12 bases unmatched. Looked up from germline, CDR1 is SGHVS and CDR2 is FQNEAQ. The CDR3 length is 18 residues. PCR was performed using 60 Vbeta and 13 Jbeta primers. The assay was immunoSEQ multiplex PCR, and TCRdb's table has in-frame clones only and misses some. Seen here are more than 95,000 clones, around a tenth observed once, and the top ten hold over 2.5%. This clone turned up a few times. Its antigen is unknown. Material: PBMCs. This clonotype was obtained from a man aged 25-45 years in good health and CMV-seronegative. The chain uses TRBV7-8 and TRBJ2-3; 9 positions agree with TRBD1. DNA for the CDR3: TGTGCCAGCAGCTTAGAAGCCCTCGGGACAGGGAGGGCAGATACGCAGTATTTT. Translating it yields CASSLEALGTGRADTQYF.